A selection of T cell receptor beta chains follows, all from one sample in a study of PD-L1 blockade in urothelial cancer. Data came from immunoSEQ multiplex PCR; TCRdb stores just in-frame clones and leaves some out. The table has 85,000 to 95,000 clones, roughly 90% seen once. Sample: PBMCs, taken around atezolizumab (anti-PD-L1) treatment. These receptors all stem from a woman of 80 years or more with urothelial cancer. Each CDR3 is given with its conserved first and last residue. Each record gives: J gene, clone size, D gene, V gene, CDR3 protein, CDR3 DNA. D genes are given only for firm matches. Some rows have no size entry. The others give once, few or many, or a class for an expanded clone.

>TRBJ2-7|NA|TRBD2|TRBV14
CASSALAGYEQYF
TGTGCCAGCAGCGCCTTAGCGGGCTACGAGCAGTACTTC
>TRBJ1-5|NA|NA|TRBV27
CASSRAQGGSNQPQHF
TGTGCCAGCAGCAGGGCCCAAGGGGGTAGCAATCAGCCCCAGCATTTT
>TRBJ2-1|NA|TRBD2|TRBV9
CASSAGTSVGNEQFF
TGTGCCAGCAGCGCCGGGACTAGCGTGGGGAATGAGCAGTTCTTC
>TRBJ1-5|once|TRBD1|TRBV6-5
CASSSNRGQNQPQHF
TGTGCCAGCAGTTCAAACAGGGGGCAGAATCAGCCCCAGCATTTT
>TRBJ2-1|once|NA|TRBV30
CAWGRELIYNEQFF
TGTGCCTGGGGACGGGAGTTAATCTACAATGAGCAGTTCTTC
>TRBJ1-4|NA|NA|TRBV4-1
CASTTRTRREKLFF
TGCGCCAGCACCACTAGGACCAGGCGGGAAAAACTGTTTTTT
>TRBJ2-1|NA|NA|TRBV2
CASSDRVTYNEQFF
TGTGCCAGCAGTGACAGGGTTACCTACAATGAGCAGTTCTTC
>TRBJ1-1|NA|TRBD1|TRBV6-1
CASSEEFGTGRKNTEAFF
TGTGCCAGCAGTGAAGAGTTCGGGACAGGGAGAAAGAACACTGAAGCTTTCTTT
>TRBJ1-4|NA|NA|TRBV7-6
CASSLGGGTTNEKLFF
TGTGCCAGCAGCTTAGGAGGGGGAACAACTAATGAAAAACTGTTTTTT
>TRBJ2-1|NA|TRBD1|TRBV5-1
CASSLMTGGTNEQFF
TGCGCCAGCAGCTTGATGACAGGGGGAACCAATGAGCAGTTCTTC
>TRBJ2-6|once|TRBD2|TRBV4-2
CASSQDLAGSGANVLTF
TGTGCCAGCAGCCAAGATCTAGCGGGCTCTGGGGCCAACGTCCTGACTTTC
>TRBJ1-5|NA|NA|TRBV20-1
CSALRNQPQHF
TGCAGTGCCCTTCGGAATCAGCCCCAGCATTTT
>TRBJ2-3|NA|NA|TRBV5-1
CASSYGPEGSTDTQYF
TGCGCCAGCAGCTACGGGCCGGAGGGGAGCACAGATACGCAGTATTTT
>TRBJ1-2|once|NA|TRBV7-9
CASSRPGTSKAYGYTF
TGTGCCAGCAGCCGACCTGGGACATCCAAGGCCTATGGCTACACCTTC
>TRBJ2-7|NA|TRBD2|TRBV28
CASRRSGARYEQYF
TGTGCCAGCAGGCGTAGCGGGGCCCGCTACGAGCAGTACTTC
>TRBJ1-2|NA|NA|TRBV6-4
CASSESAGDAYGYTF
TGTGCCAGCAGTGAATCGGCAGGGGATGCCTATGGCTACACCTTC
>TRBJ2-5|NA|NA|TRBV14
CASSPRGPETQYF
TGTGCCAGCAGCCCGAGAGGGCCAGAGACCCAGTACTTC
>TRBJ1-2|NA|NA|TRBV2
CASSANRVDYGYTF
TGTGCCAGCAGTGCCAACAGGGTAGACTATGGCTACACCTTC
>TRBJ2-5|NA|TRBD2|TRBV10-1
CASSEGLAGVGETQYF
TGCGCCAGCAGTGAGGGACTAGCGGGAGTAGGTGAGACCCAGTACTTC
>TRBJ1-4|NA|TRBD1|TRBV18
CASSPGQGNEKLFF
TGTGCCAGCTCCCCGGGACAGGGGAATGAAAAACTGTTTTTT
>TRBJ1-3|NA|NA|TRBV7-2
CASSLVFGSGNTIYF
TGTGCCAGCAGCTTAGTTTTCGGGTCTGGAAACACCATATATTTT
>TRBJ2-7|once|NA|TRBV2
CASSVTGSSYEQYF
TGTGCCAGCAGTGTCACAGGGAGCTCCTACGAGCAGTACTTC
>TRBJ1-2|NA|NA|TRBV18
CASSPSDRSYNYGYTF
TGTGCCAGCTCACCATCCGACAGGTCATATAACTATGGCTACACCTTC
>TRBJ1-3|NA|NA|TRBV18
CASSPGAGRGSGNTIYF
TGTGCCAGCTCACCAGGAGCAGGACGGGGCTCTGGAAACACCATATATTTT
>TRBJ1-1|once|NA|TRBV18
CASSPGQENTEAFF
TGTGCCAGCTCACCAGGGCAGGAGAACACTGAAGCTTTCTTT
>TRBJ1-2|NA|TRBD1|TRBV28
CASSPGDTGGNYGYTF
TGTGCCAGCAGCCCAGGGGACACAGGGGGTAACTATGGCTACACCTTC
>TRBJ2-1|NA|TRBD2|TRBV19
CASTPLFTVGRASGSSEQFF
TGTGCCAGTACCCCCCTATTTACGGTCGGGAGGGCTAGCGGGAGCAGTGAGCAGTTCTTC
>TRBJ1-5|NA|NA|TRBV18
CASSPQGDQPQHF
TGTGCCAGCTCACCACAGGGGGATCAGCCCCAGCATTTT
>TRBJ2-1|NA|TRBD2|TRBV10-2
CASSEFGGRAPNEQFF
TGCGCCAGCAGTGAATTTGGCGGGAGGGCCCCTAATGAGCAGTTCTTC
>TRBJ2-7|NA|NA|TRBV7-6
CASSLGVGAGEEQYF
TGTGCCAGCAGCTTAGGGGTAGGGGCAGGAGAAGAGCAGTACTTC
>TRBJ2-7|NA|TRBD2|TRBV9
CASSVGLTSSSYEQYF
TGTGCCAGCAGCGTAGGATTGACTAGCAGTTCCTACGAGCAGTACTTC
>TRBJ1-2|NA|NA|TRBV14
CASSQSGSNYGYTF
TGTGCCAGCAGCCAATCCGGGTCAAACTATGGCTACACCTTC
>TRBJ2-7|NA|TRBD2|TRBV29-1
CSVASGRYEQYF
TGCAGCGTGGCTAGCGGGAGGTACGAGCAGTACTTC
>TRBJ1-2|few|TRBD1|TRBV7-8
CASSAGQGVGHGYTF
TGTGCCAGCAGCGCTGGACAGGGGGTGGGTCATGGCTACACCTTC
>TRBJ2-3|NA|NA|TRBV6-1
CASSVSGFTDTQYF
TGTGCCAGCAGTGTTAGCGGATTCACAGATACGCAGTATTTT
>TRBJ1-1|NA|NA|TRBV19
CATSTGRGAKDTEAFF
TGTGCCACCTCAACGGGGCGGGGGGCGAAAGACACTGAAGCTTTCTTT